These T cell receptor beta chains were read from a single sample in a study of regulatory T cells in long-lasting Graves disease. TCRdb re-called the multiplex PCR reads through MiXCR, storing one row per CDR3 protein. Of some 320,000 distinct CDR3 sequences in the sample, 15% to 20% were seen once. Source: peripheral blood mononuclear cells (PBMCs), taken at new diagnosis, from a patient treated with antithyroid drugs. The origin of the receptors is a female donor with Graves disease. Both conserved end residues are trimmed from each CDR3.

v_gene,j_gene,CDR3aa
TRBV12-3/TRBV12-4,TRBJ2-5,ASSNRDQPQETQY
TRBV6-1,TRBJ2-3,ASWGPKGTDTQY
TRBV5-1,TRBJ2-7,ASSPPLGTSGSPGEQY
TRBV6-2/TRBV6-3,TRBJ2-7,ASSYTGTRIYEQY
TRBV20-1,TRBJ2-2,SARDGQGPGELF
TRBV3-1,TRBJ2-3,ASSLRTSGRARTDTQY
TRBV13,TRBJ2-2,ASSLSPWRTSGRAYTGELF
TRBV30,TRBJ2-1,AWSVAGSSYNEQF
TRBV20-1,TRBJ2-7,SAGQPGTGSYEQY
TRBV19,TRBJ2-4,ASIGPGHIQY
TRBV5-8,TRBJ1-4,ASSQSRTRELF
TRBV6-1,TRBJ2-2,ASRSGTGKSGELF
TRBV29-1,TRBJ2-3,SVEDGDRAADTQY
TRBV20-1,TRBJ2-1,SAFSGSQPEQF
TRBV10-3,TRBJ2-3,AISEGLAGVGDTQY
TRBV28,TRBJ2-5,ASSLSTLALNLAGEETQY
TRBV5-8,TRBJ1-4,ASSLGGGRLSEKLF
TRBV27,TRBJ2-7,ASSPHGGSGEQY
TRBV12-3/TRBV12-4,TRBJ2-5,ASSLALGQGVQETQY
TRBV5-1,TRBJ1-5,ASSRTGQFNQPQH